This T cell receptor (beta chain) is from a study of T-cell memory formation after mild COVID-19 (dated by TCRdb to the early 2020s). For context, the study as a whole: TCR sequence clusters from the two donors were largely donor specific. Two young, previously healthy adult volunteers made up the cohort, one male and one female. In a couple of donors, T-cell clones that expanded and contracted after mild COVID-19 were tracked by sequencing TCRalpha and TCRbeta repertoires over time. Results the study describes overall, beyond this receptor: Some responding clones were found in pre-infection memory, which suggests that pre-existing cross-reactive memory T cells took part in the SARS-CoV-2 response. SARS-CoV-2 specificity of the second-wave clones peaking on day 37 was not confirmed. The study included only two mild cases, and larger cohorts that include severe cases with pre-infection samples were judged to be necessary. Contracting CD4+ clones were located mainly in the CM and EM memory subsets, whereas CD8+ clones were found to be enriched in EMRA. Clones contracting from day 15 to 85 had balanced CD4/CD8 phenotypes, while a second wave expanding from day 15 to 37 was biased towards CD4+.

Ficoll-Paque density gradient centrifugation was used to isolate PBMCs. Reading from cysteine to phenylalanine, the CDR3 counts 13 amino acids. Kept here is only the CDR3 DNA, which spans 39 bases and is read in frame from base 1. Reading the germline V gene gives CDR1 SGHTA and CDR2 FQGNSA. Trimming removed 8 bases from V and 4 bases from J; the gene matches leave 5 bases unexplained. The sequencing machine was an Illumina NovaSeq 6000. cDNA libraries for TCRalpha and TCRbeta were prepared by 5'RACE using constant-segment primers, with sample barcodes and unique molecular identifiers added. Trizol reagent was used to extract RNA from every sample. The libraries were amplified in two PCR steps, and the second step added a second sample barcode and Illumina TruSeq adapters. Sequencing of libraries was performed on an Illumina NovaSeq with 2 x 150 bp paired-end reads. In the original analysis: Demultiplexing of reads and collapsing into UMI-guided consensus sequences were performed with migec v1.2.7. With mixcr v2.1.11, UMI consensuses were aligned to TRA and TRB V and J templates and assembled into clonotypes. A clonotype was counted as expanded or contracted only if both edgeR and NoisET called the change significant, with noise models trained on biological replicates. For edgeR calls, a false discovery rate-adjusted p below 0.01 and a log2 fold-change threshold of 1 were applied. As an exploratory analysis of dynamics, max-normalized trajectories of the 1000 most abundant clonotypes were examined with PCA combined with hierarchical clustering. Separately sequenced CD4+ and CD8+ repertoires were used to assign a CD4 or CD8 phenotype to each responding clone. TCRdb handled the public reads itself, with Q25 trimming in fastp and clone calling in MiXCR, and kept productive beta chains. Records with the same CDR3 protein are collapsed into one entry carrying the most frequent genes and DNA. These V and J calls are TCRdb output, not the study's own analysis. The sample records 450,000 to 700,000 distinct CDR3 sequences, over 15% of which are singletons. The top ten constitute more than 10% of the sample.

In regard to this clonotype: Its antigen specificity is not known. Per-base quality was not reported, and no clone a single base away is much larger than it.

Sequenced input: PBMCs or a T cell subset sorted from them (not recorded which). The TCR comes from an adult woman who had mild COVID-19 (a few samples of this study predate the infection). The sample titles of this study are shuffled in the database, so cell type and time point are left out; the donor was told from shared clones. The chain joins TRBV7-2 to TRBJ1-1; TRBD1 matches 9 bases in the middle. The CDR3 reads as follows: CASAQGAFTEAFF. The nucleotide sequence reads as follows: TGTGCCAGCGCACAGGGGGCATTCACTGAAGCTTTCTTT.